The 32 T cell receptor beta chains below all came from one sample that was sequenced in a study of blood T cells in healthy people across ages. The authors ran a second PCR of 7 to 11 cycles using a sample-barcoded 5' primer and a J-beta primer mix. One entry per CDR3 protein, called by TCRdb with MiXCR from the 5' RACE reads. The profile shows about 320,000 distinct CDR3 sequences, roughly a quarter of them singletons. Source material: blood. The origin of the receptors is a woman in her 70s in good health.

As to this clonotype: Likely a read error: the CDR3 ends without its conserved phenylalanine or tryptophan. The DNA is omitted, as the CDR3 cannot be located on it reliably, and the CDR3 follows TCRdb's listing. The chain couples TRBV6-6 to TRBJ2-4; the DNA was not used to check the table's D call, TRBD2. The germline V gene encodes CDR1 MNHNY and CDR2 SVGAGI (reference sequence). The CDR3 is made up of 13 amino acids, end residues included. The CDR3 spells CASSYLAGLAGDI.

The chain uses TRBV29-1 and TRBJ2-7; no clear D. CDR1 and CDR2 (germline): SQVTM, ANQGSEA. V was trimmed by 3 bases and J by 5 bases, leaving 11 bases between them. This CDR3 has 12 amino acids. CDR3 in DNA: TGCAGCGTTGATCCACCGCCCAACGAGCAGTACTTC. As protein: CSVDPPPNEQYF.

This clonotype has more than one count but fewer than ten. The chain carries TRBV27 and TRBJ2-5; 9 bases are shared with TRBD1. With the DNA end fitting TRBJ2-7 better, the J assignment may be wrong. CDR1 is MNHEY and CDR2 is SMNVEV in the germline V gene (reference sequence). The length of the CDR3 is 19 residues. The CDR3 DNA follows: TGTGCCAGCAGTTTCCTGGCGGGGGCGGGACAGGGAGGTTCCTACGAGCAGTACTTC. It is translated as CASSFLAGAGQGGSYEQYF.

This clonotype was recorded a few times. The junction shows a germline mismatch at one end, possibly a read error. V and J are TRBV5-1 and TRBJ1-4; D possibly corresponds to TRBD1 (5 bases). CDR1 is SGHRS and CDR2 is YFSETQ in the germline V gene. The CDR3 loop spans 14 amino acids. This chain's CDR3 is CASSSGGTNERLFF. CDR3 bases: TGCGCCAGCTCCTCCGGGGGGACTAACGAAAGACTGTTTTTT.

V is TRBV5-1 and J is TRBJ2-4; D remains ambiguous. CDR3 size: 14 residues. V was cut by 4 bases and J by 5 bases, with 13 bases left in between. CDR1 is SGHRS, CDR2 YFSETQ, per germline. This chain's CDR3 is CASSLDWGQNIQYF. In DNA form, the CDR3 reads TGCGCCAGCAGCCTCGATTGGGGTCAAAACATTCAGTACTTC.

This chain links TRBV7-8 with TRBJ2-1; D ambiguous. The length of the CDR3 is 15 residues. V was cut by 7 bases and J by 1 base, with 14 bases left in between. Germline V CDR1 and CDR2: SGHVS, FQNEAQ. The CDR3 region has the DNA TGTGCCAGCACCAACCCGGTGGGGTCCTACAATGAGCAGTTCTTC. It codes for CASTNPVGSYNEQFF. Together with reference TRBV7-8 and TRBJ2-1, the CDR3 gives the full variable domain: GAGVSQSPRYKVAKRGQDVALRCDPISGHVSLFWYQQALGQGPEFLTYFQNEAQLDKSGLPSDRFFAERPEGSVSTLKIQRTQQEDSAVYLCASTNPVGSYNEQFFGPGTRLTVL.

With respect to this clonotype: At one end the junction does not follow the germline gene, possibly because of a read error. The CDR3 loop reads CASSYLGQYNYGYTF. For the CDR3, the DNA is TGCGCCAGCAGTTACCTGGGACAGTATAACTATGGCTACACCTTC. The chain combines TRBV6-2 or TRBV6-3 with TRBJ1-2, with 7 positions matching TRBD1. The CDR3 is 15 residues long. CDR1 and CDR2 from the germline V gene are MNHEY and SVGEGT.

The rearrangement uses TRBV5-1 and TRBJ1-1; D call uncertain. Germline loops: CDR1 SGHRS, CDR2 YFSETQ. The CDR3 is 13 residues long. V lost 2 bases and J lost 6, with 11 bases in between. This chain's CDR3 is CASSFYFGAEAFF. In DNA form, the CDR3 reads TGCGCCAGCAGCTTTTATTTCGGGGCTGAAGCTTTCTTT.

The CDR3 reads CASSLFSDTQYF. The CDR3, as DNA: TGCGCCAGCAGCTTGTTTTCCGATACGCAGTATTTT. This chain uses TRBV5-1 with TRBJ2-3, with D hard to call. The germline CDR1 and CDR2 sequences are SGHRS and YFSETQ. This CDR3 spans 12 amino acids. Trimming removed 1 base from V and 6 bases from J, with 6 bases in between.

This clonotype was observed a handful of times. This chain connects TRBV28 to TRBJ2-3; D is perhaps TRBD1 (5 bases). The CDR3 is made up of 12 amino acids. Germline V gene sequence: CDR1 MDHEN, CDR2 SYDVKM. Trimming cost V 5 bases and J 9 bases, with 12 bases left between them. The CDR3 DNA is TGTGCCAGCAGTAGCAGGGTTCTCACGCAGTATTTT. Protein sequence: CASSSRVLTQYF.

The J gene is TRBJ1-2, the V gene TRBV15; 9 bases fit TRBD1. Germline lookup yields CDR1 LNHNV and CDR2 YYDKDF (reference sequence). CDR3 length: 13 residues. With 7 bases clipped from V and 8 bases from J, the junction kept 8 bases outside the gene matches. This CDR3 reads CATTPDRGKGYTF. CDR3 nucleotide sequence: TGTGCCACCACCCCGGACAGGGGCAAGGGCTACACCTTC.

This clonotype was recorded at least ten times. V usage is TRBV6-5 and J usage is TRBJ1-2; D unresolved. Trimming shortened V by 7 bases and J by 4 bases, and 19 bases separated the two germline ends. This CDR3 has 15 amino acids. The germline CDR1 and CDR2 sequences are MNHEY and SVGAGI. For the CDR3, the DNA is TGTGCCAGCACCCCGAGTCTGGAAAGAAGCTATGGCTACACCTTC. This gives the protein CASTPSLERSYGYTF.

The gene calls are TRBV18 and TRBJ2-1; the D is unclear. The CDR3 spans 12 residues. CDR1 is KGHSH, CDR2 LQKENI, per germline. V was shortened by 6 bases and J by 2 bases, with 5 bases between the two germline ends. The CDR3 is CASSDTYNEQFF. The DNA for the CDR3 is TGTGCCAGCTCTGACACCTACAATGAGCAGTTCTTC.

This sequence joins TRBV7-9 and TRBJ2-5; TRBD2 aligns across 10 bases. The CDR3 is 19 amino acids. CDR1 is SEHNR, CDR2 FQNEAQ, per germline (reference sequence). V lost 5 bases and J lost 3; bases outside the gene matches: 18. The CDR3 sequence is CASSPGTGLAETGKETQYF. In DNA form, the CDR3 reads TGTGCCAGCAGCCCGGGAACCGGACTAGCGGAGACGGGGAAAGAGACCCAGTACTTC.

J is TRBJ2-5 and V is TRBV5-1, with no clear D. The CDR3 covers 11 residues. Deletions cut 2 bases from V and 10 bases from J, with 9 bases between. Germline V gene data show CDR1 as SGHRS and CDR2 as YFSETQ. CDR3 residues: CASSFKDDQYF. The CDR3 bases are TGCGCCAGCAGCTTTAAGGATGACCAGTACTTC.

In its sample, this clonotype was seen a few times. This rearrangement joins TRBV5-1 to TRBJ2-5, with 8 bases aligning to TRBD1. The CDR3 length is 16 residues. Germline V CDR1 and CDR2: SGHRS, YFSETQ. V shed 2 bases, J shed 5 bases, and the junction held 11 bases outside the gene matches. The CDR3, as DNA: TGCGCCAGCAGCTTCCTTGGACAGGGTGGCTCGGAGACCCAGTACTTC. Protein: CASSFLGQGGSETQYF.

A few counts support this clonotype. The chain combines TRBV14 with TRBJ2-7, with 11 bases lining up with TRBD2. J was trimmed by 5 bases and V by 2 bases; bases with no gene match: 8. The CDR3 contains 16 residues. The germline V gene has CDR1 SGHDN and CDR2 FVKESK. The CDR3 region has the DNA TGTGCCAGCAGCCAAAGCCGTACTAGCGGGAGCGACGAGCAGTACTTC. Protein product: CASSQSRTSGSDEQYF.

This clonotype showed up many times. The V and J genes are TRBV20-1 and TRBJ1-5; D may be TRBD1 (5 bases). CDR3 size: 14 residues. Germline V gene lookup returns CDR1 DFQATT and CDR2 SNEGSKA (reference sequence). With 3 bases removed from V and 3 bases from J, the gap between germline ends came to 12 bases. CDR3 in DNA: TGCAGTGCTAGCCCCACAGGATCCAATCAGCCCCAGCATTTT. This encodes CSASPTGSNQPQHF.

The chain links TRBV5-1 to TRBJ1-4, with 8 positions matching TRBD1. The germline V gene encodes CDR1 SGHRS and CDR2 YFSETQ. V lost 4 bases to trimming and J lost 8 bases; unmatched junction nucleotides: 10. This CDR3 has 15 amino acids. The CDR3 DNA reads TGCGCCAGCAGCATAGGACAGGGTGGAGTCGAAAAACTGTTTTTT. Translating gives CASSIGQGGVEKLFF. Full variable domain (outside the CDR3, taken from reference TRBV5-1 and TRBJ1-4): KAGVTQTPRYLIKTRGQQVTLSCSPISGHRSVSWYQQTPGQGLQFLFEYFSETQRNKGNFPGRFSGRQFSNSRSEMNVSTLELGDSALYLCASSIGQGGVEKLFFGSGTQLSVL.

This clonotype has more than one count but fewer than ten. The rearrangement uses TRBV7-8 and TRBJ1-4; tentatively, D is TRBD1 (6 bases). CDR3 length: 15 amino acids. Trimming removed 7 bases from V and 7 bases from J, with 19 bases in between. Germline V gene sequence: CDR1 SGHVS, CDR2 FQNEAQ. Written as DNA, the CDR3 is TGTGCCAGCACCCTAAGGGGGGGTGAGAGTGAAAAACTGTTTTTT. Translation: CASTLRGGESEKLFF.

This clonotype was seen more than once but under ten times. The chain links TRBV7-9 to TRBJ2-2, with 7 bases matching TRBD2. Germline V lookup: CDR1 SEHNR, CDR2 FQNEAQ (reference sequence). The CDR3 is 15 amino acids. The J segment lost 5 bases and the V segment lost 3 bases, leaving 6 bases of the junction unmatched. The DNA for the CDR3 is TGTGCCAGCAGCTTCGGCGGGAGTCGAACCGGGGAGCTGTTTTTT. Translating it yields CASSFGGSRTGELFF.

This clonotype was counted ten times or more. The chain recombines TRBV5-1 with TRBJ1-1; D is unresolved. The length of the CDR3 is 14 residues. Trimming shortened V by 2 bases and J by 5 bases, and 13 bases separated the two germline ends. Germline V lookup: CDR1 SGHRS, CDR2 YFSETQ. CDR3 loop: CASSLSGVETEAFF. The CDR3 DNA follows: TGCGCCAGCAGCTTATCCGGGGTTGAAACTGAAGCTTTCTTT.

This CDR3 is CASSLGGASAEQYF. The CDR3 DNA reads TGTGCCAGCAGCTTAGGAGGAGCTAGCGCCGAGCAGTACTTC. The rearrangement links TRBV7-6 to TRBJ2-7; tentatively, D is TRBD2 (6 bases). V lost 1 base and J 6 bases, leaving 13 bases between the germline ends. The germline gives CDR1 SGHVS, CDR2 FNYEAQ. CDR3 length: 14 amino acids.

The rearrangement uses TRBV2 and TRBJ2-7; 7 nucleotides agree with TRBD1. This CDR3 has 13 residues. The germline CDR1 and CDR2 sequences are SNHLY and FYNNEI. The V and J ends lost 9 bases and 2 bases, in that order; junction bases with no gene match: 7. The CDR3 protein is CASWDSNTYEQYF. The CDR3 coding sequence is TGTGCCAGTTGGGACAGCAACACCTACGAGCAGTACTTC.

This clonotype was found a few times. Compared with germline, one end of the junction differs, possibly owing to a read error. The chain recombines TRBV29-1 with TRBJ2-1, with TRBD2 matching over 11 bases. The CDR3 extends over 14 amino acids. CDR1 is SQVTM and CDR2 is ANQGSEA in the germline V gene. The CDR3 here is CGVGTSGSYNEQFF. CDR3 DNA: TGCGGCGTGGGTACTAGCGGGAGCTATAATGAGCAGTTCTTC.

This clonotype was seen at least ten times. The chain uses TRBV28 and TRBJ2-5; TRBD1 matches 8 bases. There are 15 residues in the CDR3. Germline V gives CDR1 MDHEN, CDR2 SYDVKM. Losses at the gene ends were 2 bases for V and 4 bases for J; bases not matched to a gene: 6. CDR3 bases: TGTGCCAGCAGTTTAAACAGGGGGGTGGGAGAGACCCAGTACTTC. Translation: CASSLNRGVGETQYF.

This clonotype has more than one count but fewer than ten. This chain joins TRBV19 and TRBJ1-1, with 7 bases matching TRBD1. CDR1 is LNHDA, CDR2 SQIVND, per germline (reference sequence). CDR3 length equals 14 residues. J was trimmed by 3 bases and V by 2 bases; bases with no gene match: 3. The CDR3, as DNA: TGTGCCAGTAGTATACGACAGGGCGACACTGAAGCTTTCTTT. This codes for CASSIRQGDTEAFF.

With respect to this clonotype: A read error may be the cause here, since a much bigger clone is one base away. The chain has TRBV20-1 and TRBJ1-4; D might be TRBD1 (5 bases). There are 13 residues in the CDR3. The V end was cut by 3 bases, the J end by 3 bases, with 8 bases between. Looked up from germline, CDR1 is DFQATT and CDR2 is SNEGSKA (reference sequence). CDR3 region: CSASGTANEKLFF. The CDR3 DNA is TGCAGTGCTAGCGGGACGGCTAATGAAAAACTGTTTTTT.

This clonotype was observed at least ten times. The V and J genes are TRBV12-3 or TRBV12-4 and TRBJ2-5; TRBD2 aligns across 13 bases. Trimming at V came to 4 bases and at J to 3 bases, leaving 5 bases not matched to a gene. The CDR3 is made up of 16 amino acids. This CDR3 is CASSSSGLAGKETQYF. The DNA for the CDR3 is TGTGCCAGCAGTTCCTCGGGACTAGCGGGAAAAGAGACCCAGTACTTC.

The V gene is TRBV28, the J gene TRBJ2-5; weak D call: TRBD2 (5 bases). The CDR3 length is 12 residues. The ends were cut back, 8 bases at V and 5 bases at J, with 12 bases in the middle. Germline CDR1 is MDHEN and CDR2 is SYDVKM. CDR3 sequence reads: CASSGNSETQYF. In nucleotides, the CDR3 is TGTGCCAGCTCCGGGAATTCGGAGACCCAGTACTTC.

This clonotype was observed many times. The rearrangement joins TRBV20-1 to TRBJ1-2; TRBD1 might be the D (5 bases). This CDR3 has 12 residues. Trimming cost V 0 bases and J 14 bases, with 16 bases left between them. In germline, CDR1 is DFQATT, CDR2 SNEGSKA (reference sequence). This chain's CDR3 is CSARDPTRGGTF. The CDR3 DNA follows: TGCAGTGCTAGAGATCCGACCCGGGGGGGGACCTTC.

This chain joins TRBV7-8 and TRBJ2-5; 15 bases are shared with TRBD2. CDR1 is SGHVS, CDR2 FQNEAQ, per germline. J lost 3 bases, V lost 3 bases, and 2 bases had no gene match. This CDR3 is built from 16 residues. The CDR3 spells CASSFGLAGGKETQYF. DNA of the CDR3: TGTGCCAGCAGCTTTGGACTAGCGGGGGGGAAAGAGACCCAGTACTTC.